The clone carrying this TCR beta chain showed up just a few times. Its specificity is not known. This sample was taken from a study of T cell repertoires in cytomegalovirus infection. Study information: Matching HLA type and CMV infection were both indicated by public TCR beta signatures.

TCRdb independently ran MiXCR on the reads; one entry per CDR3 protein. Here the sample spans approximately 730,000 distinct CDR3 sequences, under 35% being singletons. CDR3 length equals 17 residues. V shed 1 base and J 2 bases; nucleotides not matched to a gene: 9. Germline V CDR1 and CDR2: MGHRA, YSYEKL. The study, taken as a whole, reports: Summed public TCR beta family frequency identified CMV carriers bearing the relevant HLA.

This TCR derives from a human donor in good health (CMV status not recorded). Some clones in this sample may be carry-over from other donors' samples. The sample consisted of cultured CD8+ T cells from PBMCs, taken from culture after CMV antigen stimulation. This chain joins TRBV4-1 and TRBJ2-3, with 7 bases matching TRBD2. This CDR3 is CASSQAPGTTITDTQYF. The CDR3 DNA reads as TGCGCCAGCAGCCAAGCTCCCGGGACTACTATCACAGATACGCAGTATTTT.